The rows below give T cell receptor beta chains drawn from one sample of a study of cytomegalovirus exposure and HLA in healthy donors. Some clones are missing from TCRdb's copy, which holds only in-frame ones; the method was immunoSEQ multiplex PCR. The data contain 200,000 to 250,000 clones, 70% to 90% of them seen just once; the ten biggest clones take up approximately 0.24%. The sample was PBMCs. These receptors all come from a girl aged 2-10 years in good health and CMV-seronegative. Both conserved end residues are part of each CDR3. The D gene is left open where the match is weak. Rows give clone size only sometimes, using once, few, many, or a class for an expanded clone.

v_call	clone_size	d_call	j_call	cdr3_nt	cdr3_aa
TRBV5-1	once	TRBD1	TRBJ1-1	TGCGCCAGCAGCTCCCCGGGACAGGGATCGAACACTGAAGCTTTCTTT	CASSSPGQGSNTEAFF
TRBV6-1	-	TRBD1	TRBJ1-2	TGTGCCAGCACCGAACAGGGGGGCTATGGCTACACCTTC	CASTEQGGYGYTF
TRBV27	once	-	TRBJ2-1	TGTGCCAGCAGTTTTGAGGGGGAGTCTGAGCAGTTCTTC	CASSFEGESEQFF
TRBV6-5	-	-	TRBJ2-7	TGTGCCAGCAGTTATGGGCGGGGATCTCCCCACGAGCAGTACTTC	CASSYGRGSPHEQYF
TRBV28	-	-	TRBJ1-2	TGTGCCAGCAGTTTAGGAGGTCGGGGTGGCTACACCTTC	CASSLGGRGGYTF
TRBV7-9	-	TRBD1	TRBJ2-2	TGTGCCACGCCGCCGGGACAGGGGGCGACCGGGGAGCTGTTTTTT	CATPPGQGATGELFF
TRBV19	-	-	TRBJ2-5	TGTGCCAGTAGTACCCTCGGGGTTTCGAGAGAGACCCAGTACTTC	CASSTLGVSRETQYF
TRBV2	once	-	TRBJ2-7	TGTGCCAGCAGAAGGACAGTTAGCTCCTACGAGCAGTACTTC	CASRRTVSSYEQYF
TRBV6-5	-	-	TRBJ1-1	TGTGCCAGCAGTCAGGACGGGGTTAAGGGTGAAGCTTTCTTT	CASSQDGVKGEAFF
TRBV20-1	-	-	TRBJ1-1	TGCAGTGCTAGAGATCCCAATGAAGCTTTCTTT	CSARDPNEAFF
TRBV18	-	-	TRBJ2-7	TGTGCCAGCTCACCAGGAAGGGAGGCGCGGGAGCAGTACTTC	CASSPGREAREQYF
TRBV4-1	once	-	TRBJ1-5	TGCGCCAGCAGCCATTTAGGATCCACTAGTCAGCCCCAGCATTTT	CASSHLGSTSQPQHF
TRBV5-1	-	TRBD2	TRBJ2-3	TGCGCCAGCAGCTTGGCGACTAGCGGGATATCAGTTACGCAGTATTTT	CASSLATSGISVTQYF
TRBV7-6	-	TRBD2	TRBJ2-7	TGTGCCAGCAGCCCCCCGACTAGCCGATCCTACGAGCAGTACTTC	CASSPPTSRSYEQYF
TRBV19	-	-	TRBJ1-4	TGTGCCAGTAGTACGCCCCGGGACATTCCTGAAAAACTGTTTTTT	CASSTPRDIPEKLFF
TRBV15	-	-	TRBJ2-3	TGTGCCACCAGCCGAGGCCGGGGGGCTGGCACAGATACGCAGTATTTT	CATSRGRGAGTDTQYF
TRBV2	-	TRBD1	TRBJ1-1	TGTGCCAGCAGGGAGGACAGGGCCACTGAAGCTTTCTTT	CASREDRATEAFF
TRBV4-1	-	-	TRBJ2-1	TGCGCCAGCAGCCTCCCTTCAGGTTCCTACAATGAGCAGTTCTTC	CASSLPSGSYNEQFF
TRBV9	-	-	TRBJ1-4	TGTGCCAGCAGCGCAGGACTGCGAGAAAAACTGTTTTTT	CASSAGLREKLFF
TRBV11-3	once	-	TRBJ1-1	TGTGCCAGCAGCTCCCGCGGCACTGAAGCTTTCTTT	CASSSRGTEAFF
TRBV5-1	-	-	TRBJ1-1	TGCGCCAGCAGCTTGGTTCAGCGGAACACTGAAGCTTTCTTT	CASSLVQRNTEAFF
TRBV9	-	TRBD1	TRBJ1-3	TGTGCCAGCAGCACCGACAGGGCTGGAGGAAACACCATATATTTT	CASSTDRAGGNTIYF
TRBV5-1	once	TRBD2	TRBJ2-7	TGCGCCAGCAGCCCGGTAGCGGGGGCGGACCGCGAGCAGTACTTC	CASSPVAGADREQYF
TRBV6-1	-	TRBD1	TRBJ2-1	TGTGCCAGCAGCAGGGGGCTTTACAATGAGCAGTTCTTC	CASSRGLYNEQFF
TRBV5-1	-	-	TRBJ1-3	TGCGCCAGCAGCTTAACCAGGGTGATCTCTGGAAACACCATATATTTT	CASSLTRVISGNTIYF
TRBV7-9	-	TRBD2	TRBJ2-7	TGTGCCAGCAGCTTAGTGCGGGAGTCCCTCTTCTACGAGCAGTACTTC	CASSLVRESLFYEQYF
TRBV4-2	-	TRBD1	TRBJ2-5	TGTGCCAGCAGCCAAGGGGACAGGAACCAAGAGACCCAGTACTTC	CASSQGDRNQETQYF
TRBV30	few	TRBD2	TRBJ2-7	TGTGCCTGGAGGGTAGCGGGAGGAGGGGACGAGCAGTACTTC	CAWRVAGGGDEQYF
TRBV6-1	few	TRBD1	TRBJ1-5	TGTGCCAGCAAACCCGGGACAGCAAATCAGCCCCAGCATTTT	CASKPGTANQPQHF
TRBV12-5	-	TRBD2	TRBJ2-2	TGTGCTAGTGGGCCCGGACTAGAGATAAGGACCGGGGAGCTGTTTTTT	CASGPGLEIRTGELFF
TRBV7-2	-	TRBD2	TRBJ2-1	TGTGCCAGCAGCTCCACTAGCGGGAGGGCGAATGAGCAGTTCTTC	CASSSTSGRANEQFF
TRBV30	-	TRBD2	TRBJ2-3	TGTGCCTGGTTACTAGCGGGACACCCTATGGCAGATACGCAGTATTTT	CAWLLAGHPMADTQYF
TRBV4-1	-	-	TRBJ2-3	TGCGCCAGCAGCCAAGAAGGAGGGTACCACACAGATACGCAGTATTTT	CASSQEGGYHTDTQYF
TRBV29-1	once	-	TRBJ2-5	TGCAGCGTTGAAGGAAAACGGCAAGAGACCCAGTACTTC	CSVEGKRQETQYF
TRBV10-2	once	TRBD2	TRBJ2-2	TGCGCCAGCAGTCGGGCTAGCGGAGGCACCGGGGAGCTGTTTTTT	CASSRASGGTGELFF
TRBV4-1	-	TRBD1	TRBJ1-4	TGCGCCAGCAGCCAAGGGACAGGGGTTGAAAAACTGTTTTTT	CASSQGTGVEKLFF
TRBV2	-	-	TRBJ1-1	TGTGCCAGCGTCGCTAGACGCCAGAACACTGAAGCTTTCTTT	CASVARRQNTEAFF
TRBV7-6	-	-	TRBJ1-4	TGTGCCAGCAGCTTAAAGGGGGTAAAACTGTTTTTT	CASSLKGVKLFF
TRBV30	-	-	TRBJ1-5	TGTGCCTGGAGTTCGGGGTCGACGGGGAGTCAGCCCCAGCATTTT	CAWSSGSTGSQPQHF
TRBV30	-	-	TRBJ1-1	TGTGCCTGGAGTCGACAGAACACTGAAGCTTTCTTT	CAWSRQNTEAFF
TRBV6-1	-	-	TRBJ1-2	TGTGCCAGCAGTGAACTTAGTTCGGCAGACAGCTATGGCTACACCTTC	CASSELSSADSYGYTF
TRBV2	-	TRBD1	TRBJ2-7	TGTGCCAGCACCAGCCCGGGACAGGTCTCCTACGAGCAGTACTTC	CASTSPGQVSYEQYF
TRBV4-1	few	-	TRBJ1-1	TGCGCCAGCAGCCGGGGACATTCGGACACTGAAGCTTTCTTT	CASSRGHSDTEAFF
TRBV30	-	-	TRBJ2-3	TGTGCCGGAGGCGGAGACACCCATACGCAGTATTTT	CAGGGDTHTQYF